Reported below is one T cell receptor beta chain. As yet, its antigen is unknown. The CDR3 consists of 16 residues. Trimming stripped 0 bases from V and 5 bases from J, with 17 bases between. CDR1 and CDR2 from the germline V gene are ENHRY and SYGVKD. This entry comes from a study of post-analysis software for immune sequencing data. Whole-study findings and limits: A few TRBV segments occurring more often in patients than controls included TRBV5-6, TRBV5-1 and TRBV20-1.

Prepared TCR beta cDNA libraries contained unique molecular identifiers. TCRdb independently ran MiXCR on the PCR reads; one entry per CDR3 protein. The sample includes about 680,000 distinct CDR3 sequences, about 60% seen only once; the top ten take 10% to 12%. The rearrangement links TRBV10-3 to TRBJ2-7; D might be TRBD2 (5 bases). Sequences were obtained from blood. This TCR was sampled from a girl aged 2 to 10 with multiple sclerosis. The CDR3 protein is CAISESSSASSHEQYF. The DNA of the CDR3 is TGTGCCATCAGTGAGTCGAGTTCGGCTAGCTCTCACGAGCAGTACTTC.